These 27 T cell receptor beta chains were sequenced from one sample in a study of blood T cell repertoires in COVID-19. TCRdb keeps only in-frame clones here, not all; method: immunoSEQ multiplex PCR. The sample contains 110,000 to 150,000 clones, more than 75% of which appear only once. The sequencing sample was made of peripheral blood. These receptors all come from a woman in her 50s with acute or convalescent COVID-19.

This clone was observed once. The J gene is TRBJ1-2, the V gene TRBV6-6; a possible D gene is TRBD1 (6 bases). Per the germline V gene, CDR1 is MNHNY and CDR2 is SVGAGI (reference sequence). The length of the CDR3 is 14 residues. Trimming removed 6 bases at V and 5 bases at J, with 16 bases between. Here the CDR3 reads CASSGTGSEYGYTF. In DNA form, the CDR3 reads TGTGCCAGCAGCGGAACAGGGTCGGAATATGGCTACACCTTC.

The chain combines TRBV6-1 with TRBJ2-7; D is uncertain. Germline loops: CDR1 MNHNS, CDR2 SASEGT. V lost 1 base, J lost 6 bases, and 10 bases lay in between. This CDR3 comprises 13 residues. The CDR3 is CASSEGRRGEQYF. CDR3 sequence (DNA): TGTGCCAGCAGTGAAGGGAGAAGAGGCGAGCAGTACTTC.

This chain uses TRBV5-5 with TRBJ1-4; D gene ambiguous. This CDR3 is built from 13 residues. Trimming took off 1 base at V and 12 bases at J, with 13 bases between the two ends. CDR1 and CDR2 (germline): SGHKS, YYEKEE (reference sequence). For the CDR3, the DNA is TGTGCCAGCAGCTTGTCAAGCCGTGCGGAACTGTTTTTT. It translates to CASSLSSRAELFF.

V usage is TRBV7-9 and J usage is TRBJ2-2; 14 nucleotides align to TRBD2. With V trimmed by 4 bases and J by 4 bases, 8 bases remained unmatched. CDR1 and CDR2 from the germline V gene are SEHNR and FQNEAQ (reference sequence). This CDR3 is 18 amino acids long. The CDR3 is CASSYSGLAGATTGELFF. The CDR3 region has the DNA TGTGCCAGCAGCTACTCGGGACTAGCGGGGGCAACCACCGGGGAGCTGTTTTTT.

This sequence joins TRBV18 and TRBJ1-1; 9 bases line up with TRBD1. V was pared by 9 bases and J by 4 bases, with 6 bases of the junction left unmatched. The germline CDR1 and CDR2 sequences are KGHSH and LQKENI. The length of the CDR3 is 13 residues. For the CDR3, the DNA is TGTGCCAGTATTAGGGACAGGGCCACTGAAGCTTTCTTT. This encodes CASIRDRATEAFF.

CDR3 bases: TGTGCCAGCAGGTCCGGGACAGGGACATTGGAGCAGTACTTC. Translated: CASRSGTGTLEQYF. This chain uses TRBV6-6 with TRBJ2-7; TRBD1 matches 9 bases. J gave up 7 bases and V 6 bases, and 10 bases lay outside the gene matches. The CDR3 is 14 residues long. Germline CDR1 reads MNHNY; CDR2 reads SVGAGI (reference sequence).

A single count supports this clone. The rearrangement uses TRBV27 and TRBJ1-1; TRBD1 might be the D (6 bases). V was cut by 3 bases and J by 1 base, with 12 bases left in between. In germline, CDR1 is MNHEY, CDR2 SMNVEV (reference sequence). CDR3 length: 15 amino acids. The chain's CDR3 is CASSFRRGANTEAFF. CDR3 nucleotides: TGTGCCAGCAGTTTCAGACGGGGGGCGAACACTGAAGCTTTCTTT.

The chain recombines TRBV5-1 with TRBJ2-3; 9 bases map to TRBD1. CDR1 SGHRS and CDR2 YFSETQ come from the germline V gene. V dropped 0 bases and J dropped 3; count of bases not matched to a gene: 2. This CDR3 comprises 15 residues. CDR3 bases: TGCGCCAGCAGCTTGGCCGGGACAGGGACAGATACGCAGTATTTT. Translated, it gives CASSLAGTGTDTQYF. Full variable domain (rest looked up from reference TRBV5-1 and TRBJ2-3): KAGVTQTPRYLIKTRGQQVTLSCSPISGHRSVSWYQQTPGQGLQFLFEYFSETQRNKGNFPGRFSGRQFSNSRSEMNVSTLELGDSALYLCASSLAGTGTDTQYFGPGTRLTVL.

The V and J genes are TRBV6-9 and TRBJ2-2; D not resolved. V lost 1 base, J lost 4 bases, and 10 bases lay in between. This CDR3 has 15 amino acids. Per germline, CDR1 MNHGY and CDR2 SVAAGI. The DNA of the CDR3 is TGTGCCAGCAGTTATTTTGTCGGTGGCACCGGGGAGCTGTTTTTT. Its protein is CASSYFVGGTGELFF.

This sequence joins TRBV11-2 and TRBJ1-1; D call uncertain. CDR1 is SGHAT, CDR2 FQNNGV, per germline. CDR3 length equals 12 residues. V was shortened by 11 bases and J by 1 base, with 11 bases between the two germline ends. The CDR3: CAGGPGNTEAFF. DNA for the CDR3: TGTGCCGGTGGTCCGGGGAACACTGAAGCTTTCTTT. Together with reference TRBV11-2 and TRBJ1-1, the CDR3 gives the full variable domain: EAGVAQSPRYKIIEKRQSVAFWCNPISGHATLYWYQQILGQGPKLLIQFQNNGVVDDSQLPKDRFSAERLKGVDSTLKIQPAKLEDSAVYLCAGGPGNTEAFFGQGTRLTVV.

The V and J genes are TRBV2 and TRBJ1-5, with D maybe TRBD1 (5 bases). With 6 bases removed from V and 7 bases from J, the gap between germline ends came to 13 bases. Per germline, CDR1 SNHLY and CDR2 FYNNEI. The CDR3 consists of 13 residues. CDR3 bases: TGTGCCAGCAGCGCTGGCAGGGCCCAGCCCCAGCATTTT. Translating gives CASSAGRAQPQHF.

V usage is TRBV18 and J usage is TRBJ1-2, with TRBD1 identical over 9 bases. Per germline, CDR1 KGHSH and CDR2 LQKENI. The trim removed 3 bases at V and 4 bases at J, leaving 0 bases unmatched. This CDR3 has 13 residues. CDR3 bases: TGTGCCAGCTCACCGGACAGGGGCTATGGCTACACCTTC. Residues: CASSPDRGYGYTF. Supplemented by reference TRBV18 and TRBJ1-2, the full variable domain reads NAGVMQNPRHLVRRRGQEARLRCSPMKGHSHVYWYRQLPEEGLKFMVYLQKENIIDESGMPKERFSAEFPKEGPSILRIQQVVRGDSAAYFCASSPDRGYGYTFGSGTRLTVV.

The CDR3 protein is CASSQDLASYIQYF. For the CDR3, the DNA is TGTGCCAGCAGCCAAGATTTGGCTAGCTACATTCAGTACTTC. The chain is built from TRBV3-1 (or the pseudogene TRBV3-2) and TRBJ2-4; a possible D gene is TRBD2 (5 bases). The CDR3 contains 14 residues. V lost 0 bases and J lost 8, with 11 bases in between. Germline V gene lookup returns CDR1 LGHDT and CDR2 YNNKEL (reference sequence).

The chain employs TRBV30 and TRBJ1-2, with D unclear. The germline V gene has CDR1 GTSNPN and CDR2 SVGIG (reference sequence). V dropped 1 base and J dropped 3 bases, with 15 bases sitting between them. This CDR3 comprises 15 residues. In nucleotides, the CDR3 is TGTGCCTGGAGTGAAGTCAAGGAGTTTTACTATGGCTACACCTTC. Translation gives CAWSEVKEFYYGYTF.

This clone appeared once. The J gene is TRBJ2-3, the V gene TRBV7-9, with TRBD1 matching over 8 bases. Germline CDR1 reads SEHNR; CDR2 reads FQNEAQ (reference sequence). This CDR3 is built from 13 residues. The V and J ends lost 11 bases and 6 bases, in that order; junction bases with no gene match: 10. CDR3 amino acids: CAPGQGARDTQYF. Here the CDR3 DNA reads TGTGCCCCAGGTCAGGGGGCGCGGGATACGCAGTATTTT.

V is TRBV4-3 and J is TRBJ1-2, with D possibly TRBD1 on 5 matching bases. In germline, CDR1 is LGHNA, CDR2 YSLEER. The V and J ends lost 2 bases and 8 bases respectively, with 12 bases between them. There are 13 residues in the CDR3. The CDR3, as DNA: TGCGCCAGCAGCCAAATGCAGGGTGAAGGCTACACCTTC. Encoded protein: CASSQMQGEGYTF.

The chain couples TRBV29-1 to TRBJ1-2; maybe TRBD1 (5 bases). Germline V CDR1 and CDR2: SQVTM, ANQGSEA. CDR3 length: 13 amino acids. V lost 4 bases, J lost 8 bases, and 17 bases lay in between. As DNA, the CDR3 is TGCAGCGTTGTCAGCGGGCCTGGGGGAGGCTACACCTTC. Translation gives CSVVSGPGGGYTF.

This chain connects TRBV7-9 to TRBJ1-2; a weak D match, TRBD1 (6 bases). The CDR3 covers 19 residues. Trimming shortened V by 0 bases and J by 3 bases, and 23 bases separated the two germline ends. Germline CDR1 SEHNR, CDR2 FQNEAQ (reference sequence). CDR3 protein: CASSLALRDRYPEDYGYTF. The CDR3 DNA reads TGTGCCAGCAGCTTAGCGCTTCGAGACAGGTACCCGGAGGACTATGGCTACACCTTC.

The gene calls are TRBV19 and TRBJ1-1; 7 bases line up with TRBD1. The trim removed 6 bases at V and 11 bases at J, leaving 6 bases unmatched. The CDR3 length is 11 residues. Germline V gene sequence: CDR1 LNHDA, CDR2 SQIVND (reference sequence). CDR3 sequence: CASRDRVWAFF. The CDR3 DNA reads TGTGCCAGTAGAGACAGGGTGTGGGCTTTCTTT.

CDR3 DNA: TGTGCCAGCTCACCACCCGGGGGGATCCAAGAGACCCAGTACTTC. Protein product: CASSPPGGIQETQYF. The chain links TRBV18 to TRBJ2-5, with TRBD2 identical over 7 bases. The V gene's germline CDR1 is KGHSH and CDR2 LQKENI. J lost 1 base, V lost 0 bases, and 2 bases had no gene match. The CDR3 runs to 15 residues. The full variable domain, with the rest looked up from reference TRBV18 and TRBJ2-5, is NAGVMQNPRHLVRRRGQEARLRCSPMKGHSHVYWYRQLPEEGLKFMVYLQKENIIDESGMPKERFSAEFPKEGPSILRIQQVVRGDSAAYFCASSPPGGIQETQYFGPGTRLLVL.

The chain links TRBV7-8 to TRBJ2-3; 10 bases agree with TRBD2. Trimming at V came to 1 base and at J to 3 bases, leaving 4 bases not matched to a gene. The CDR3 runs 16 residues. Germline values: CDR1 SGHVS, CDR2 FQNEAQ. CDR3 loop: CASSLVGTSDTDTQYF. CDR3 nucleotide sequence: TGTGCCAGCAGCTTAGTAGGGACTAGCGATACAGATACGCAGTATTTT.

This sequence joins TRBV6-5 and TRBJ2-7, with D maybe TRBD1 (5 bases). This CDR3 has 14 amino acids. V was cut by 0 bases and J by 6 bases, with 12 bases left in between. Germline values: CDR1 MNHEY, CDR2 SVGAGI. DNA of the CDR3: TGTGCCAGCAGTTACTCGCTGAGTAGGGGCGAGCAGTACTTC. Amino acid sequence: CASSYSLSRGEQYF.

Regarding this clone: The junction and the germline gene differ at one end; a read error may be behind it. The chain employs TRBV10-2 and TRBJ2-7; 11 nucleotides agree with TRBD1. Germline values: CDR1 WSHSY, CDR2 SAAADI. The CDR3 length is 15 residues. Written as DNA, the CDR3 is TGCGCCAGTGCCGGGACAGGGGGATTCTCCTCCGAGCAGTACTTC. It specifies CASAGTGGFSSEQYF.

This clone has just a few counts. The J gene is TRBJ1-1, the V gene TRBV5-4; no definite D call. The length of the CDR3 is 15 residues. V gave up 5 bases and J gave up 6 bases, with 20 bases separating them. The germline V gene has CDR1 SGHNT and CDR2 YYREEE (reference sequence). For the CDR3, the DNA is TGTGCCAGCAGTTCCACCTCGGGGATCGGGCCTGAAGCTTTCTTT. As protein: CASSSTSGIGPEAFF.

As regards this clone: This same CDR3 is encoded by further DNA sequences in the sample. J is TRBJ1-1 and V is TRBV4-3; maybe TRBD1 (5 bases). There are 14 residues in the CDR3. The V and J ends lost 6 bases and 1 base respectively, with 12 bases between them. Germline V gene data show CDR1 as LGHNA and CDR2 as YSLEER. CDR3 bases: TGCGCCAGCAGTCCGGGGGGGAGGAACACTGAAGCTTTCTTT. This sequence encodes CASSPGGRNTEAFF.

The sample holds many counts of this clone. The V call is TRBV4-2, the J call TRBJ1-6, with D unresolved. Germline assignment: CDR1 LGHNA and CDR2 YNFKEQ. This CDR3 has 20 amino acids. V lost 1 base and J lost 0, with 19 bases in between. CDR3 sequence (DNA): TGTGCCAGCAGCCAAGTTGAGGGTTTGTTTAGAAGCTCCTATAATTCACCCCTCCACTTT. Protein product: CASSQVEGLFRSSYNSPLHF.

This clone was detected once. J is TRBJ1-4 and V is TRBV30, with D possibly TRBD1 on 6 matching bases. The V gene's germline CDR1 is GTSNPN and CDR2 SVGIG (reference sequence). The CDR3 is made up of 12 amino acids. The V and J ends lost 1 base and 7 bases respectively, with 7 bases between them. The CDR3 DNA reads TGTGCCTGGAGTGAACAGGGTGAAAAACTGTTTTTT. Translated: CAWSEQGEKLFF.